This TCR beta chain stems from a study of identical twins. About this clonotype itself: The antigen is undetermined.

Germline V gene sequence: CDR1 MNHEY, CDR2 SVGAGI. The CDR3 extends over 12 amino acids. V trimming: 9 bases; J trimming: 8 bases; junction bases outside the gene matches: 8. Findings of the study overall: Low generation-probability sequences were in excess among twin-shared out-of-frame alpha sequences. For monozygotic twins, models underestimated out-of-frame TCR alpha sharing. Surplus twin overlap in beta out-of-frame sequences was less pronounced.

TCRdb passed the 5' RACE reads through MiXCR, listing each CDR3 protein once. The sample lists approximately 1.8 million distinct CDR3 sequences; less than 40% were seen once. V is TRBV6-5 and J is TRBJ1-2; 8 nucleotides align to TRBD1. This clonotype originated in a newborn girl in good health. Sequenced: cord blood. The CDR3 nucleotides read TGTGCCAGAACACAGGGGGATGACGGCTACACCTTC. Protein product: CARTQGDDGYTF.